What follows is one TCR beta chain and its context. Its specific antigen is unknown. The record has no base qualities; no much larger clone is one base away. The sample belongs to a study of blood T cell repertoires in COVID-19 (dated by TCRdb to about 2020). For the study in its entirety: Collaborator samples came from the United States, Italy and Spain and covered acute and convalescent phases of COVID-19. The repertoires were released in a freely available public database meant as a resource for research on the immune response to SARS-CoV-2. Where available, HLA class I and class II types were obtained from metadata supplied by the sample provider rather than from assay-based typing. Deeply sampled blood TCRbeta repertoires from subjects exposed to, actively infected with, or recovered from COVID-19 were included in the dataset. A de-identified subject ID, COVID-19 status, age in years and sex were almost always included in the sample metadata. The material from the prospective study consisted of cDNA or gDNA derived from T cells, B-cell-depleted T cells, or PBMCs. Samples came from the ongoing ImmuneRACE study (first 160 participants) plus 1,254 subjects from 6 global collaborators.

TCRbeta CDR3 regions were amplified from genomic DNA by means of the immunoSEQ Assay, a bias-controlled multiplex PCR. On the authors' methods: Within the assay, amplification of reference gene primers was used to estimate how many nucleated cells each sample contained. Sequence reads were collapsed and filtered to measure the absolute abundance of every unique TCRbeta CDR3 rearrangement. For each sample, productive Simpson clonality was calculated by taking the square root of Simpson's diversity index across productive rearrangements. In its TCRdb copy, this immuneACCESS table keeps in-frame sequences only and misses some clones. Where compared with another copy, unresolved V genes explain less than half of these, and the others have no known cause. V and J calls and clone size follow that table, whereas D and trimming were derived from the DNA. The sample has about 63,000 clones on record, around 80% of them singletons. The leading ten clones occupy approximately 12% of the sample.

The junction shows trimming of 5 bases on V and 3 bases on J, and the gene matches do not reach 3 bases of it. Its CDR3 holds 13 amino acids, cysteine through phenylalanine. The kept DNA is CDR3 alone, 39 bases in frame from the first base. For CDR1 and CDR2, the germline V gene lists SGHAT and FQNNGV. The study at large found these results: The quantity of clinical and demographic metadata differed by source and by participant and was supplied without curation.

Each collaborating institution followed its own protocols to collect whole blood in K2EDTA tubes. Collaborator samples were shipped for TCRbeta analysis as frozen whole blood, isolated PBMCs, or DNA extracted from either sample type. The chain couples TRBV11-2 to TRBJ2-7, with TRBD2 identical over 8 junction bases. The sequence was collected from a human donor in a cohort sampled during active COVID-19. Sequenced: peripheral blood. The CDR3 region reads CASSIAGLYEQYF. The DNA sequence is as follows: TGTGCCAGCAGCATAGCGGGACTCTACGAGCAGTACTTC.